This TCR beta chain was captured by sequencing in a study of blood T cell repertoires in COVID-19 (TCRdb year 2020). Study-level background: Samples from collaborators originated in the United States, Italy and Spain and spanned both the acute and convalescent phases of COVID-19. The prospective study material was composed of cDNA or gDNA derived from T cells, B-cell-depleted T cells, or PBMCs. Subjects who had been exposed to COVID-19, were actively infected with it, or had recovered from it provided the deeply sampled blood TCRbeta repertoires that made up the dataset. The repertoires were released in a freely available public database meant as a resource for research on the immune response to SARS-CoV-2. The samples were drawn from the first 160 participants of the ongoing ImmuneRACE study and from more than 1,000 subjects provided by 6 global collaborators. Nearly every sample came with metadata listing a de-identified subject ID, COVID-19 status, age in years and sex. Where available, HLA class I and class II types were obtained from metadata supplied by the sample provider rather than from assay-based typing. The paper's findings and limits, for the study overall: Clinical and demographic metadata were provided uncurated, with the amount varying by source and participant.

This clone has a single count. It has no known antigen specificity. There are no base qualities to consult, and no much larger clone falls within one base. CDR1 and CDR2, looked up from the germline V gene, are MDHEN and SYDVKM. The CDR3 measures 12 amino acids from cysteine to phenylalanine. Left in the record is the CDR3 DNA by itself, 36 bases read in frame from the first base. V was cut back by 5 bases and J by 4 bases, leaving a gap of 8 bases between them. The collaborating institutions used their own protocols to collect whole blood in K2EDTA tubes. For TCRbeta analysis, collaborators shipped samples as frozen whole blood, isolated PBMCs, or DNA extracted from either of those sample types. TCRbeta CDR3 regions were amplified from genomic DNA by means of the immunoSEQ Assay, a bias-controlled multiplex PCR. The study's processing was this. The number of nucleated cells in each sample was estimated from the amplification of reference gene primers within the assay. To quantify the absolute abundance of each unique TCRbeta CDR3 rearrangement, sequence reads were collapsed and filtered. For each sample, productive Simpson clonality was calculated as the square root of Simpson's diversity index across productive rearrangements. The immuneACCESS repertoire file appears here via TCRdb, limited to in-frame rearrangements. These files lack a portion of the clones; in checked studies, under half of the deficit traces to unresolved V genes, and the cause of the others is not known. V and J calls and clone size are as listed in that table; D and trimming were resolved from the DNA. This sample holds over 70,000 clones; more than 70% were observed only once. The ten largest clonotypes hold 15% to 20% of the sample.

The receptor's source is a man aged 70-80 years with active or convalescent COVID-19. The chain joins TRBV28 to TRBJ1-1; the D gene is unclear. The sequenced material came from peripheral blood. The sequenced DNA: TGTGCCAGCAGTCTGGCTGGCACTGAAGCTTTCTTT. It encodes CASSLAGTEAFF. Outside the CDR3, residues come from the reference TRBV28 and TRBJ1-1 proteins, so the full variable domain is: DVKVTQSSRYLVKRTGEKVFLECVQDMDHENMFWYRQDPGLGLRLIYFSYDVKMKEKGDIPEGYSVSREKKERFSLILESASTNQTSMYLCASSLAGTEAFFGQGTRLTVV.